The present entry profiles one TCR beta chain with its context. As yet, its antigen is unknown. These data originate in a study of OX40 agonist ivuxolimab in advanced cancers. General study points: Dose levels from 0.1 to 3.0 mg/kg saw CD4+ and CD8+ blood T cells expand clonally by week 6. The mean number of expanded clones was higher in CD8+ T cells than in CD4+. Nonresponders, in some cases, also had low normalized T-cell clonal expansion. Among expanded peripheral T cells, antigen specificity went undetermined.

Sequencing was performed with immunoSEQ multiplex PCR; in TCRdb, only in-frame clones are kept and a portion is missing. The repertoire consists of roughly 23,000 clones, with over 75% occurring once and the leading ten covering around two fifths. The clonotype originates from an adult with an advanced solid tumor such as melanoma, head and neck, liver or kidney cancer. The sample here was CD4+ or CD8+ T cells sorted from blood, taken in a trial of the OX40 agonist ivuxolimab.

This chain's CDR3 is CASGFSGNTIYF. CDR3 nucleotide sequence: TGTGCCAGCGGCTTCTCTGGAAACACCATATATTTT. This chain uses TRBV2 with TRBJ1-3; D call uncertain. Per the germline V gene, CDR1 is SNHLY and CDR2 is FYNNEI. The CDR3 totals 12 residues. Deletions cut 8 bases from V and 0 bases from J, with 5 bases between.